Sequencing of this T cell receptor beta chain was carried out in a study of cytomegalovirus exposure and HLA in healthy donors. Study observations and caveats: Reported performance of the classifier showed diagnosis of cytomegalovirus status with high specificity and sensitivity. It was 150 to 200 TCR beta chains that were listed as cytomegalovirus-associated.

The method was immunoSEQ multiplex PCR; TCRdb's version includes in-frame clones alone and lacks a portion of them. The data hold tens of thousands of clones, with about 95% observed a single time. As concerns this clone: What it binds is unknown.

The CDR3 totals 14 residues. Trimming took off 5 bases at V and 3 bases at J, with 11 bases between the two ends. Germline CDR1 reads LNHDA; CDR2 reads SQIVND (reference sequence). Source material: PBMCs. V is TRBV19 and J is TRBJ1-5; D perhaps matches TRBD1 (6 bases). The sequence derives from a woman aged 18-30 years in good health and CMV-seronegative. The CDR3 here is CASSWGHPNQPQHF. CDR3 nucleotides: TGTGCCAGTAGTTGGGGACACCCCAATCAGCCCCAGCATTTT.